This TCR beta chain is from a study of beta chain features in type 1 diabetes. Points from the study as a whole: Patients with Type 1 diabetes showed moderately but significantly shorter TCRB CDR3s in all four CD4+ subsets. cDNA sequencing could over-represent cells with high TCR expression.

About this clone itself: Its cognate antigen is unknown.

Expressed TCRB transcripts were sequenced because the entire RNA isolate underwent reverse transcription. The repertoire was sequenced with immunoSEQ multiplex PCR; TCRdb's copy has only in-frame clones and lacks some. The sample holds 400,000 or so clones, 9.5% to 10% seen once. This CDR3 spans 15 amino acids. Germline values: CDR1 MNHEY, CDR2 SVGAGI. V gave up 4 bases and J gave up 4 bases, with 16 bases separating them. What was sequenced was central memory CD4+ T cells from blood. This receptor was taken from a man aged 25-45 years with type 1 diabetes. The chain couples TRBV6-5 to TRBJ1-1; weak D call: TRBD1 (6 bases). The CDR3 DNA reads TGTGCCAGCAGTTTCGGCCTGGGACAAATCACTGAAGCTTTCTTT. Translating it yields CASSFGLGQITEAFF.